Below are 29 T cell receptor beta chains sequenced from a single sample in a study of beta chain features in type 1 diabetes. Reverse transcribing all isolated RNA meant expressed TCRB transcripts were sequenced. Profiling relied on immunoSEQ multiplex PCR, and the TCRdb table lists in-frame clones only, not all of them. The table records a few hundred thousand clones, about 25% of them present only once. Sequencing input: central memory CD4+ T cells from blood. Every receptor here comes from a man aged 25-40 years in good health.

This clone was seen a handful of times. This chain uses TRBV7-2 with TRBJ2-1; TRBD2 might be the D (6 bases). CDR1 SGHTA and CDR2 FQGNSA come from the germline V gene. The CDR3 is made up of 12 amino acids. Trimming removed 4 bases at V and 9 bases at J, with 10 bases between. CDR3 in amino acids: CASSYGLTEQFF. Written as DNA, the CDR3 is TGTGCCAGCAGCTACGGACTAACTGAGCAGTTCTTC.

This clone was counted a few times. CDR3 DNA sequence: TGTGCCAGCCTCCCACCAGGGGGTGTAGATACGCAGTATTTT. Protein sequence: CASLPPGGVDTQYF. V and J are TRBV28 and TRBJ2-3, with 7 bases that match TRBD1. The junction had 10 bases not matched to a gene; V was cut back by 8 bases and J by 5 bases. The germline V gene has CDR1 MDHEN and CDR2 SYDVKM. There are 14 residues in the CDR3.

V is TRBV7-2 and J is TRBJ2-7; D perhaps matches TRBD2 (6 bases). Germline CDR1 and CDR2: SGHTA and FQGNSA. There are 13 residues in the CDR3. The V end was cut by 5 bases, the J end by 3 bases, with 11 bases between. CDR3 sequence reads: CASSQRTNYEQYF. In nucleotides, the CDR3 is TGTGCCAGCAGCCAACGGACTAACTACGAGCAGTACTTC.

This clone was observed a handful of times. The gene calls are TRBV30 and TRBJ1-1; D remains unclear. CDR3 size: 11 residues. In germline, CDR1 is GTSNPN, CDR2 SVGIG (reference sequence). Trimming left V 6 bases short and J 4 bases short, with 9 bases between. This chain's CDR3 is CACRDFTEAFF. Here the CDR3 DNA reads TGTGCCTGTCGGGATTTCACTGAAGCTTTCTTT. Full variable domain (outside the CDR3, taken from reference TRBV30 and TRBJ1-1): SQTIHQWPATLVQPVGSPLSLECTVEGTSNPNLYWYRQAAGRGLQLLFYSVGIGQISSEVPQNLSASRPQDRQFILSSKKLLLSDSGFYLCACRDFTEAFFGQGTRLTVV.

In its sample, this clone was seen many times. The chain combines TRBV18 with TRBJ2-5; 13 bases map to TRBD2. V trimming: 2 bases; J trimming: 3 bases; junction bases outside the gene matches: 0. The CDR3 contains 15 residues. Per germline, CDR1 KGHSH and CDR2 LQKENI. CDR3 DNA: TGTGCCAGCTCACCAGGACTAGCGGGAGAAGAGACCCAGTACTTC. It yields the protein CASSPGLAGEETQYF.

This clone showed up just a few times. The rearrangement uses TRBV15 and TRBJ2-5; D gene unclear. There are 12 residues in the CDR3. With 0 bases removed from V and 7 bases from J, the gap between germline ends came to 6 bases. Germline V CDR1 and CDR2: LNHNV, YYDKDF (reference sequence). CDR3 DNA: TGTGCCACCAGCAGAGATACGTGGACCCAGTACTTC. Translating gives CATSRDTWTQYF. The whole variable domain, remainder taken from reference TRBV15 and TRBJ2-5, is DAMVIQNPRYQVTQFGKPVTLSCSQTLNHNVMYWYQQKSSQAPKLLFHYYDKDFNNEADTPDNFQSRRPNTSFCFLDIRSPGLGDTAMYLCATSRDTWTQYFGPGTRLLVL.

The chain combines TRBV7-9 with TRBJ1-2, with 9 bases aligning to TRBD1. V dropped 1 base and J dropped 10; count of bases not matched to a gene: 7. CDR1 is SEHNR, CDR2 FQNEAQ, per germline (reference sequence). The CDR3 is 14 residues long. Written as DNA, the CDR3 is TGTGCCAGCAGCTTAGATCTGGGACAGGGAGACTACACCTTC. This encodes CASSLDLGQGDYTF.

The chain is built from TRBV10-3 and TRBJ2-3, with TRBD2 as a possible D gene (6 bases). The CDR3 is 15 amino acids. Germline V gives CDR1 ENHRY, CDR2 SYGVKD. Trimming pared 2 bases from V and 2 bases from J, leaving 11 bases between. The CDR3 DNA reads TGTGCCATCAGTGAGGATGGGGGGAACACAGATACGCAGTATTTT. It translates to CAISEDGGNTDTQYF.

This clone was observed a handful of times. This chain joins TRBV25-1 and TRBJ1-5, with D unclear. Per germline, CDR1 MGHDK and CDR2 SYGVNS. Between the trimmed V and J ends, which lost 3 bases and 7 bases, there was a span of 10 bases. This CDR3 region has 13 residues. The chain's CDR3 is CASSDGRGQPQHF. The CDR3 DNA sequence: TGTGCCAGCAGTGACGGGCGCGGGCAGCCCCAGCATTTT.

A word on this clone: This CDR3 is also generated by other DNA sequences in the sample. The chain links TRBV30 to TRBJ1-1; possible D gene TRBD1, 6 bases. V was cut by 3 bases and J by 5 bases, with 10 bases left in between. CDR1 is GTSNPN and CDR2 is SVGIG in the germline V gene (reference sequence). CDR3 length equals 12 residues. CDR3 loop: CAWSTGRTEAFF. For the CDR3, the DNA is TGTGCCTGGAGCACAGGGAGAACTGAAGCTTTCTTT.

As concerns this clone: Relative to the germline gene, one junction end is altered; a read error may explain this. The chain carries TRBV28 and TRBJ2-7; 10 bases match TRBD1. Germline values: CDR1 MDHEN, CDR2 SYDVKM. The length of the CDR3 is 12 residues. CDR3 bases: TGTGCCAGCAGTTCGACCGTGGGACAGGGGCTCTTC. Amino acids: CASSSTVGQGLF.

The chain carries TRBV5-1 and TRBJ2-1; D call uncertain. Trimming stripped 2 bases from V and 0 bases from J, with 9 bases between. Germline lookup yields CDR1 SGHRS and CDR2 YFSETQ. This CDR3 has 15 residues. The CDR3 sequence: CASSFKGDSYNEQFF. The CDR3 DNA reads as TGCGCCAGCAGCTTTAAGGGTGACTCCTACAATGAGCAGTTCTTC. The variable domain in full, with the rest retrieved from reference TRBV5-1 and TRBJ2-1, is KAGVTQTPRYLIKTRGQQVTLSCSPISGHRSVSWYQQTPGQGLQFLFEYFSETQRNKGNFPGRFSGRQFSNSRSEMNVSTLELGDSALYLCASSFKGDSYNEQFFGPGTRLTVL.

This clone was detected only a few times. The V gene is TRBV5-1, the J gene TRBJ2-1; TRBD2 matches 13 bases. Germline assignment: CDR1 SGHRS and CDR2 YFSETQ. The CDR3 has 14 amino acids. With 4 bases clipped from V and 14 bases from J, the junction kept 9 bases outside the gene matches. The CDR3 nucleotides read TGCGCCAGCAGCCTACGACTAGCGGGAGGTCCGGAGTTCTTC. Amino acids: CASSLRLAGGPEFF.

The gene calls are TRBV7-9 and TRBJ2-5; D not certain. This CDR3 contains 14 residues. Germline assignment: CDR1 SEHNR and CDR2 FQNEAQ (reference sequence). Trimming stripped 1 base from V and 2 bases from J, with 8 bases between. The CDR3 region is CASSLVSEQETQYF. In nucleotides, the CDR3 is TGTGCCAGCAGCTTAGTATCGGAGCAAGAGACCCAGTACTTC.

The chain couples TRBV7-7 to TRBJ2-3; no firm D call. Per the germline V gene, CDR1 is SSHAT and CDR2 is FNYEAQ (reference sequence). V dropped 5 bases and J dropped 0 bases, with 12 bases sitting between them. The CDR3 length is 15 residues. Here the CDR3 reads CASSPHPVSTDTQYF. CDR3 nucleotides: TGTGCCAGCAGCCCTCATCCGGTTAGCACAGATACGCAGTATTTT.

This clone came up a few times. The chain carries TRBV10-2 and TRBJ1-2, with TRBD1 matching over 7 bases. V dropped 7 bases and J dropped 4; count of bases not matched to a gene: 3. The CDR3 sequence is 12 residues long. Germline V lookup: CDR1 WSHSY, CDR2 SAAADI. The CDR3 spells CASNDRAYGYTF. The CDR3 bases are TGCGCCAGCAACGACAGGGCCTATGGCTACACCTTC.

This clone has ten or more counts. The chain employs TRBV5-1 and TRBJ2-7; D unclear. Germline V gene sequence: CDR1 SGHRS, CDR2 YFSETQ. Trimming took 0 bases from V and 5 from J, leaving 3 bases between them. The CDR3 has 11 residues. CDR3 DNA sequence: TGCGCCAGCAGCTTGGCGAACGAGCAGTACTTC. Encoded protein: CASSLANEQYF.

This chain uses TRBV5-1 with TRBJ1-2; no clear D gene. V was trimmed by 5 bases and J by 2 bases, leaving 7 bases between them. This CDR3 is 12 amino acids long. CDR1 SGHRS and CDR2 YFSETQ come from the germline V gene. CDR3 loop: CASSYDNYGYTF. In nucleotides, the CDR3 is TGCGCCAGCAGTTACGACAACTATGGCTACACCTTC.

The rearrangement joins TRBV18 to TRBJ1-2; D uncertain. Germline-derived CDR1 and CDR2 are KGHSH and LQKENI. Deletions cut 5 bases from V and 8 bases from J, with 18 bases between. This CDR3 contains 14 residues. Here the CDR3 reads CASSSNVGLGGYTF. CDR3 in DNA: TGTGCCAGCTCATCCAACGTAGGGTTAGGAGGCTACACCTTC. The full variable domain, its missing parts supplied by reference TRBV18 and TRBJ1-2, is NAGVMQNPRHLVRRRGQEARLRCSPMKGHSHVYWYRQLPEEGLKFMVYLQKENIIDESGMPKERFSAEFPKEGPSILRIQQVVRGDSAAYFCASSSNVGLGGYTFGSGTRLTVV.

This chain connects TRBV6-1 to TRBJ1-3; D might be TRBD1 (5 bases). This CDR3 spans 16 amino acids. Germline CDR1 and CDR2: MNHNS and SASEGT. Between the trimmed V and J ends, which lost 0 bases and 0 bases, there was a span of 9 bases. In DNA, the CDR3 is TGTGCCAGCAGTGAAGCGCCGGACAACTCTGGAAACACCATATATTTT. This codes for CASSEAPDNSGNTIYF.

In regard to this clone: Other DNA variants within this sample encode the same CDR3. The genes are TRBV5-1 and TRBJ2-5, with D maybe TRBD2 (5 bases). With 0 bases removed from V and 2 bases from J, the gap between germline ends came to 8 bases. CDR3 size: 14 residues. CDR1 and CDR2 from the germline V gene are SGHRS and YFSETQ. The CDR3, as DNA: TGCGCCAGCAGCTTGGGGCCGGGGCAAGAGACCCAGTACTTC. Its protein product is CASSLGPGQETQYF.

This clone was seen only a few times. The chain uses TRBV21-1 and TRBJ1-6; TRBD1, the table's D call, lacks a check against the DNA. TRBV21-1 is a known pseudogene. CDR3 length: 16 residues. The CDR3 sequence is CASTPRPGQAYSPLHF. CDR3 DNA: TGTGCCAGCACACCGAGACCGGGACAGGCTTATTCACCCCTCCACTTT.

The chain joins TRBV5-1 to TRBJ1-2; maybe TRBD1 (5 bases). The germline V gene has CDR1 SGHRS and CDR2 YFSETQ. The CDR3 length is 14 residues. V lost 0 bases and J lost 3, with 9 bases in between. CDR3 protein: CASSLDQGHYGYTF. The DNA for the CDR3 is TGCGCCAGCAGCTTGGATCAGGGTCACTATGGCTACACCTTC.

The J gene is TRBJ1-1, the V gene TRBV30; a weak D match, TRBD1 (5 bases). V gave up 2 bases and J gave up 5 bases, with 15 bases separating them. Per germline, CDR1 GTSNPN and CDR2 SVGIG (reference sequence). The CDR3 totals 14 residues. CDR3 nucleotide sequence: TGTGCCTGGAGTACCCGACAGAAGGGTACTGAAGCTTTCTTT. This codes for CAWSTRQKGTEAFF.

CDR3: CASSRGQGALNQPQHF. Here the CDR3 DNA reads TGTGCCAGCAGCCGCGGACAGGGGGCCTTAAATCAGCCCCAGCATTTT. The gene calls are TRBV7-6 and TRBJ1-5; 11 positions agree with TRBD1. Per germline, CDR1 SGHVS and CDR2 FNYEAQ. Trimming took 5 bases from V and 4 from J; bases not matched to a gene: 7. The CDR3 totals 16 residues.

The rearrangement uses TRBV5-1 and TRBJ2-3; D possibly corresponds to TRBD2 (6 bases). The CDR3 runs 17 residues. Germline V gives CDR1 SGHRS, CDR2 YFSETQ. V was pared by 0 bases and J by 0 bases, with 14 bases between. CDR3 loop: CASSLGALGTSTDTQYF. In DNA, the CDR3 is TGCGCCAGCAGCTTGGGAGCGTTGGGGACTAGCACAGATACGCAGTATTTT.

This chain connects TRBV6-5 to TRBJ2-3, with TRBD2 matching over 8 bases. Germline trimming cut 3 bases from V and 5 bases from J; bases unmatched to any gene: 7. The CDR3 contains 15 residues. CDR1 and CDR2 (germline): MNHEY, SVGAGI. CDR3 amino acids: CASSYLGGELDTQYF. The CDR3 region has the DNA TGTGCCAGCAGTTATCTCGGGGGGGAGTTAGATACGCAGTATTTT.

The chain carries TRBV9 and TRBJ2-1; 12 bases are shared with TRBD1. The germline V gene has CDR1 SGDLS and CDR2 YYNGEE. CDR3 length equals 15 residues. J lost 7 bases, V lost 4 bases, and 6 bases had no gene match. CDR3 nucleotide sequence: TGTGCCAGCAGCTTTCTGGGACAGGGGGCTAATGAGCAGTTCTTC. Amino acid sequence: CASSFLGQGANEQFF.

This clone was recorded many times. The chain couples TRBV7-9 to TRBJ1-1, with D perhaps matching TRBD1 (6 bases). V was trimmed by 0 bases and J by 0 bases, leaving 14 bases between them. This CDR3 spans 17 amino acids. Germline V CDR1 and CDR2: SEHNR, FQNEAQ (reference sequence). This chain's CDR3 is CASSLAYRDHMNTEAFF. The CDR3, as DNA: TGTGCCAGCAGCTTAGCTTACAGGGACCATATGAACACTGAAGCTTTCTTT.